The sequence of this TCR beta chain was determined in a study of CD8 T cells in ankylosing spondylitis (TCRdb year 2017). For context, the study as a whole: The study set out to find disease-linked TCR variants by profiling T cell receptor beta repertoires in ankylosing spondylitis patients and healthy donors. The whole study cohort included over a hundred healthy donors and 20 to 30 ankylosing spondylitis patients. Samples of peripheral blood were taken, and for ankylosing spondylitis patients, synovial fluid was collected as well.

V is shortened by 7 bases, J by 1 base, and the region joining them spans 10 bases. Reading the germline V gene gives CDR1 SNHLY and CDR2 FYNNEI. Measured from the cysteine to the phenylalanine, the CDR3 is 13 residues long. Only the CDR3 region is kept as DNA, spanning 39 bases read in frame from base 1. This clonotype was detected many times. No antigen is known for it. The record has no base qualities; no much larger clone is one base away. For sequencing, an Illumina HiSeq 2500 was employed. TCR beta libraries were prepared by quantitative 5'-RACE with molecular barcodes. In the source study's methods: A new computational method, built on a probabilistic model of VDJ rearrangement, was used to identify disease-linked TCR variants. TCRdb applied fastp at Q25 and MiXCR to the public reads, then kept only in-frame beta chains. Every entry covers one CDR3 protein and lists the most common genes and DNA from its rows. The V and J calls reflect TCRdb's pipeline rather than the authors' work. In this sample the table shows approximately 100,000 distinct CDR3 sequences, roughly 8.3% of which occur a single time. The ten largest clonotypes hold 8.5% to 10% of the sample.

Findings and caveats that apply to the study as a whole: The disease-linked clones were reported as significantly enriched in matched synovial fluid samples from ankylosing spondylitis patients. Some of the motif variants had been reported before in the synovial fluid and blood of reactive arthritis patients, a finding that suggests common disease-initiation mechanisms. A TCR beta motif of several highly homologous amino acid variants appeared characteristic of blood from ankylosing spondylitis patients. A CD8+ phenotype was shown by the disease-linked clones, which were found at relatively low frequencies in peripheral blood.

The sequence is built from TRBV2 and TRBJ1-1; too little of a D gene remains to name it. This clonotype was obtained from a male donor with ankylosing spondylitis or in good health (not recorded which). Sequenced material: blood, either unsorted or a sorted T cell fraction (not recorded which). The CDR3 region: CASILAPNTEAFF. At the DNA level, the sequence is TGTGCCAGCATTCTGGCACCGAACACTGAAGCTTTCTTT.